This TCR beta chain came from a study of shared clonotypes between healthy human individuals. Notes on the study in general: The sharing of approximately 4.6% of naive CD4 clonotypes was seen across a few donors.

The germline gives CDR1 SGHRS, CDR2 YFSETQ. The CDR3 has 15 amino acids. The germline V and J ends were trimmed by 0 bases and 4 bases, with 11 bases remaining between them. As concerns this clone: As yet, its antigen is unknown.

The table came from immunoSEQ multiplex PCR; TCRdb's copy has only in-frame clones and leaves some out. The data show some 550,000 clones, about 97% seen once. V is TRBV5-1 and J is TRBJ1-5; TRBD1 might be the D (5 bases). Source material: naive CD4+ T cells sorted from blood. Subset meaning: CD45RA+ positively selected. This sequence originates from a young woman in good health. CDR3: CASSLEGTANQPQHF. The CDR3 DNA reads TGCGCCAGCAGCTTGGAGGGGACGGCAAATCAGCCCCAGCATTTT. Full variable domain (rest looked up from reference TRBV5-1 and TRBJ1-5): KAGVTQTPRYLIKTRGQQVTLSCSPISGHRSVSWYQQTPGQGLQFLFEYFSETQRNKGNFPGRFSGRQFSNSRSEMNVSTLELGDSALYLCASSLEGTANQPQHFGDGTRLSIL.